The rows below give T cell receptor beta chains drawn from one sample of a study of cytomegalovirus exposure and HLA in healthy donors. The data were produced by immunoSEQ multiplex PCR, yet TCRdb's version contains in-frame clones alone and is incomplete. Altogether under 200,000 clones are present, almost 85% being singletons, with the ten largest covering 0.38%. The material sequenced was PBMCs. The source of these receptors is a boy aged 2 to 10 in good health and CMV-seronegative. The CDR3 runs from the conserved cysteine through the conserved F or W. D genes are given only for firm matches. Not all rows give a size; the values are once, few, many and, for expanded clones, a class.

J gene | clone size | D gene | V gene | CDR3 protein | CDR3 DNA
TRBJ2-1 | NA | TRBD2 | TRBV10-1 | CASSESGLAPYNEQFF | TGCGCCAGCAGTGAGTCGGGACTAGCGCCTTACAATGAGCAGTTCTTC
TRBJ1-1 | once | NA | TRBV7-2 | CASRSGGVGTEAFF | TGTGCCAGCAGGTCTGGGGGGGTTGGAACTGAAGCTTTCTTT
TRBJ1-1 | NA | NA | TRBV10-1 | CASRGDTEAFF | TGCGCCAGCCGGGGTGACACTGAAGCTTTCTTT
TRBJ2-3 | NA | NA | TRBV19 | CASTMYGSDTQYF | TGTGCCAGTACCATGTACGGGTCAGATACGCAGTATTTT
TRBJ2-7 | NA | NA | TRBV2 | CASSEWYSYEQYF | TGTGCCAGCAGTGAATGGTACAGCTACGAGCAGTACTTC
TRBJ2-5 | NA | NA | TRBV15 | CATSRGGGETQYF | TGTGCCACCAGCAGAGGAGGGGGAGAGACCCAGTACTTC
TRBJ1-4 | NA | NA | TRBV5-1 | CASSSANRVTNEKLFF | TGCGCCAGCAGTTCAGCAAACAGGGTCACTAATGAAAAACTGTTTTTT
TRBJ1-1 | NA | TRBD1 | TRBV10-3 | CATLARTGVVTEAFF | TGTGCCACCCTGGCCAGGACAGGGGTGGTCACTGAAGCTTTCTTT
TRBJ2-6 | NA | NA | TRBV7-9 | CASSLHLGAKANVLTF | TGTGCCAGCAGCTTACATCTGGGAGCAAAGGCCAACGTCCTGACTTTC
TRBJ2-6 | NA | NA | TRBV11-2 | CASGHISGANVLTF | TGTGCCAGCGGCCACATCTCTGGGGCCAACGTCCTGACTTTC
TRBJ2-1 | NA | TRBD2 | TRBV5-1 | CASSLVAGTSGYNEQFF | TGCGCCAGCAGCTTGGTTGCCGGGACTAGCGGGTACAATGAGCAGTTCTTC
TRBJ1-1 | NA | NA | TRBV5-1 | CASSFSENTEAFF | TGCGCCAGCAGCTTCTCAGAGAACACTGAAGCTTTCTTT
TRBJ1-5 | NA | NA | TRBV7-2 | CASSLEPNQPQHF | TGTGCCAGCAGCTTAGAGCCCAATCAGCCCCAGCATTTT
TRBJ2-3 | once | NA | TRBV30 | CARLGRASTDTQYF | TGTGCCAGACTTGGGCGGGCGAGCACAGATACGCAGTATTTT
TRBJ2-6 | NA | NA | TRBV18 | CASSLLRYQGANVLTF | TGTGCCAGCTCACTACTACGGTACCAAGGGGCCAACGTCCTGACTTTC
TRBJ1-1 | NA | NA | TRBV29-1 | CSVGETEAFF | TGCAGCGTAGGGGAAACTGAAGCTTTCTTT
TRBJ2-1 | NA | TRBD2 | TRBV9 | CASSTSSGAIYNEQFF | TGTGCCAGCAGCACGTCTAGCGGGGCCATCTACAATGAGCAGTTCTTC
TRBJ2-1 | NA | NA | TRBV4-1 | CASSQGVAPSSYNEQFF | TGCGCCAGCAGCCAAGGGGTAGCGCCGAGCTCCTACAATGAGCAGTTCTTC
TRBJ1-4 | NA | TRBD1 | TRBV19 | CASSTDRVGEKLFF | TGTGCCAGTAGTACCGACAGGGTGGGTGAAAAACTGTTTTTT
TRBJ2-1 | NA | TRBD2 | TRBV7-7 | CASSLVAGDVNEQFF | TGTGCCAGCAGCTTAGTGGCGGGAGACGTAAATGAGCAGTTCTTC